The clone carrying this T cell receptor (beta chain) was observed at least ten times. TCR beta CDR3 regions were amplified from RNA. TCR CDR3 regions were first amplified by RT-PCR with HTBI primers. TCRdb used MiXCR to reprocess the multiplex PCR reads, holding one entry per CDR3 protein. The sample holds about half a million distinct CDR3 sequences, around 20% seen once. The source of the sample is a study of T cells in Graves' hyperthyroidism and ophthalmopathy. With a duration under 2 months, the hyperthyroidism was newly diagnosed in patients aged 18 to 65. Every diagnosis used clinical symptoms, serum thyroxine and TRAb, thyroid ultrasound and orbital computed tomography. Sequences were obtained from blood. The receptor was derived from a man between 18 and 35 years old with Graves' hyperthyroidism.

CDR3 DNA: TGTGCCAGCAGTTTTCGTCCTACCAATAATTCACCCCTCCACTTT. Residues: CASSFRPTNNSPLHF. This chain links TRBV12-3 or TRBV12-4 with TRBJ1-6; D is unresolved. This CDR3 contains 15 residues. V lost 3 bases, J lost 5 bases, and 11 bases lay in between.